These 22 T cell receptor beta chains were sequenced from one sample in a study of T-cell memory formation after mild COVID-19. TCRdb independently ran MiXCR on the 5' RACE reads; one entry per CDR3 protein. The sample holds about 150,000 distinct CDR3 sequences, under 30% seen once. What was sequenced was PBMCs or a T cell subset sorted from them (not recorded which). These receptors were taken from an adult woman who had mild COVID-19 (a few samples of this study predate the infection). Cell type and time point are not known.

The chain is built from TRBV9 and TRBJ2-7, with 12 positions matching TRBD2. CDR3 length: 15 residues. V shed 3 bases and J 1 base; nucleotides not matched to a gene: 2. In germline, CDR1 is SGDLS, CDR2 YYNGEE. The CDR3 spells CASSATSGSSYEQYF. As DNA, the CDR3 is TGTGCCAGCAGCGCGACTAGCGGGAGTTCCTACGAGCAGTACTTC.

This clonotype came up a few times. V gene TRBV7-9 combines with J gene TRBJ2-3; D ambiguous. The germline V gene has CDR1 SEHNR and CDR2 FQNEAQ (reference sequence). The CDR3 is made up of 13 amino acids. V lost 2 bases and J lost 2, with 5 bases in between. The CDR3, as DNA: TGTGCCAGCAGCTTACCGACCACAGATACGCAGTATTTT. Its protein product is CASSLPTTDTQYF.

CDR3 nucleotide sequence: TGTGCCAGCAGCGTAGGACAGAGATCTAATGAAAAACTGTTTTTT. Encoded protein: CASSVGQRSNEKLFF. This rearrangement joins TRBV9 to TRBJ1-4; weak D call: TRBD1 (5 bases). The V and J ends lost 0 bases and 3 bases respectively, with 9 bases between them. Germline-derived CDR1 and CDR2 are SGDLS and YYNGEE. The CDR3 length is 15 residues.

This chain uses TRBV5-5 with TRBJ2-5; perhaps TRBD1 as D (6 bases). CDR1 and CDR2 from the germline V gene are SGHKS and YYEKEE (reference sequence). Trimming left V 2 bases short and J 4 bases short, with 12 bases between. This CDR3 is built from 14 residues. The CDR3 loop reads CASSLQGYLETQYF. The CDR3 nucleotides read TGTGCCAGCAGCTTACAGGGCTACCTAGAGACCCAGTACTTC.

This clonotype was observed a handful of times. This chain connects TRBV7-9 to TRBJ2-1, with D unresolved. The germline V and J ends were trimmed by 5 bases and 10 bases, with 15 bases remaining between them. The CDR3 length is 13 residues. Looked up from germline, CDR1 is SEHNR and CDR2 is FQNEAQ (reference sequence). The CDR3 sequence: CASSTGRLGEQFF. CDR3 in DNA: TGTGCCAGCAGCACGGGCCGCTTAGGAGAGCAGTTCTTC.

This clonotype was counted only a few times. The rearrangement joins TRBV4-1 to TRBJ1-5; a weak D match, TRBD1 (6 bases). Germline lookup yields CDR1 MGHRA and CDR2 YSYEKL. This CDR3 spans 18 amino acids. Trimming stripped 0 bases from V and 6 bases from J, with 21 bases between. The CDR3 region is CASSQEGAGTSAGQPQHF. Here the CDR3 DNA reads TGCGCCAGCAGCCAAGAAGGGGCCGGGACATCTGCCGGTCAGCCCCAGCATTTT.

In this sample, this clonotype turned up a few times. The genes are TRBV29-1 and TRBJ2-6; the D gene could be TRBD1 or TRBD2 (5 bases each). Germline values: CDR1 SQVTM, CDR2 ANQGSEA. V shed 4 bases and J shed 4 bases, with 8 bases lying between them. The CDR3 is 13 amino acids. Written as DNA, the CDR3 is TGCAGCGTTGCCGGGGCCGGGGCCAACGTCCTGACTTTC. Translated, it gives CSVAGAGANVLTF.

This clonotype was seen a handful of times. One end of the junction fails to match germline, which may point to a read error. J is TRBJ2-7 and V is TRBV14, with 8 positions matching TRBD1. The CDR3 is made up of 16 amino acids. CDR1 and CDR2 from the germline V gene are SGHDN and FVKESK. CDR3 loop: CASSQDRQGIKYEQYF. The CDR3 DNA reads as TGTGCCAGCAGCCAAGATCGACAGGGGATTAAGTACGAGCAGTATTTC.

The rearrangement joins TRBV6-4 to TRBJ2-1; the D gene could be TRBD1 or TRBD2 (6 bases each). The germline V gene has CDR1 MRHNA and CDR2 SNTAGT. The CDR3 has 14 residues. The V end was cut by 3 bases, the J end by 5 bases, with 11 bases between. The CDR3 reads CASSERGDHNEQFF. For the CDR3, the DNA is TGTGCCAGCAGTGAGAGGGGGGATCACAATGAGCAGTTCTTC.

This clonotype turned up a few times. V gene TRBV4-1 combines with J gene TRBJ1-1; D remains unclear. The ends were cut back, 0 bases at V and 1 base at J, with 9 bases in the middle. Germline-derived CDR1 and CDR2 are MGHRA and YSYEKL. The CDR3 has 15 residues. The CDR3 here is CASSQDPAGNTEAFF. The CDR3 coding sequence is TGCGCCAGCAGCCAAGATCCGGCAGGGAACACTGAAGCTTTCTTT.

This clonotype was observed a handful of times. The chain combines TRBV12-3 or TRBV12-4 with TRBJ2-2, with no clear D. The V and J ends lost 3 bases and 0 bases respectively, with 11 bases between them. The CDR3 extends over 16 amino acids. The CDR3 DNA reads as TGTGCCAGCAGTTTGCTTTCGGGTTCGAACACCGGGGAGCTGTTTTTT. It encodes CASSLLSGSNTGELFF.

This clonotype occurred a few times. This chain links TRBV12-3 or TRBV12-4 with TRBJ1-2; D might be TRBD1 (5 bases). The CDR3 spans 13 residues. V shed 3 bases and J shed 4 bases, with 9 bases lying between them. The CDR3 DNA reads TGTGCCAGCAGTTTTCAGGGCGGCTATGGCTACACCTTC. Its protein is CASSFQGGYGYTF.

The chain is built from TRBV11-2 and TRBJ1-1; the match to TRBD1 covers 9 bases. Looked up from germline, CDR1 is SGHAT and CDR2 is FQNNGV. This CDR3 has 17 residues. Trimming cost V 5 bases and J 0 bases; bases outside gene matches: 10. This chain's CDR3 is CASSRRDREGMNTEAFF. DNA for the CDR3: TGTGCCAGCAGCCGCCGGGACAGGGAAGGAATGAACACTGAAGCTTTCTTT.

This clonotype was seen a handful of times. The chain has TRBV5-1 and TRBJ2-7, with D perhaps being TRBD1 or TRBD2 (5 bases each). The germline gives CDR1 SGHRS, CDR2 YFSETQ. The V and J ends lost 4 bases and 7 bases respectively, with 18 bases between them. CDR3 size: 14 residues. As DNA, the CDR3 is TGCGCCAGCAGCATAGACAGCCCGAGGGAGGAGCAGTACTTC. It codes for CASSIDSPREEQYF. The full variable domain, with the rest looked up from reference TRBV5-1 and TRBJ2-7, is KAGVTQTPRYLIKTRGQQVTLSCSPISGHRSVSWYQQTPGQGLQFLFEYFSETQRNKGNFPGRFSGRQFSNSRSEMNVSTLELGDSALYLCASSIDSPREEQYFGPGTRLTVT.

This chain joins TRBV24-1 and TRBJ2-5, with TRBD1 matching over 11 bases. Germline V gene sequence: CDR1 KGHDR, CDR2 SFDVKD. CDR3 length equals 15 residues. V lost 4 bases, J lost 2 bases, and 2 bases stayed unmatched. The CDR3 loop reads CATSERDRGQETQYF. Here the CDR3 DNA reads TGTGCCACCAGTGAACGGGACAGGGGGCAAGAGACCCAGTACTTC.

This clonotype was found a few times. The CDR3 bases are TGTGCCAGCAGCTCCTCGGGACTAGCGGGATCCTACGAGCAGTACTTC. This sequence encodes CASSSSGLAGSYEQYF. The rearrangement joins TRBV11-2 to TRBJ2-7; TRBD2 matches 13 bases. With 4 bases clipped from V and 1 base from J, the junction kept 4 bases outside the gene matches. The CDR3 extends over 16 amino acids. Germline V CDR1 and CDR2: SGHAT, FQNNGV.

This sequence joins TRBV20-1 and TRBJ2-5; 9 bases line up with TRBD1. Per germline, CDR1 DFQATT and CDR2 SNEGSKA (reference sequence). The CDR3 sequence is 13 residues long. V trimming: 7 bases; J trimming: 5 bases; junction bases outside the gene matches: 8. The DNA for the CDR3 is TGCAGTGGCCCCGTGGACAGGGGTGAGACCCAGTACTTC. Its protein product is CSGPVDRGETQYF.

CDR3 loop: CASSPVHVSGANVLTF. In DNA form, the CDR3 reads TGTGCCAGCAGCCCGGTGCACGTCTCTGGGGCCAACGTCCTGACTTTC. This chain links TRBV7-9 with TRBJ2-6; D not certain. Per the germline V gene, CDR1 is SEHNR and CDR2 is FQNEAQ (reference sequence). V was pared by 5 bases and J by 0 bases, with 11 bases between. This CDR3 has 16 residues. Filled out from reference TRBV7-9 and TRBJ2-6, the complete variable domain reads DTGVSQNPRHKITKRGQNVTFRCDPISEHNRLYWYRQTLGQGPEFLTYFQNEAQLEKSRLLSDRFSAERPKGSFSTLEIQRTEQGDSAMYLCASSPVHVSGANVLTFGAGSRLTVL.

The CDR3 bases are TGCAGCGTTGAAGACGGCAGCTCCTACGAGCAGTACTTC. This encodes CSVEDGSSYEQYF. V usage is TRBV29-1 and J usage is TRBJ2-7; no reliable D call. Deletions cut 0 bases from V and 0 bases from J, with 6 bases between. This CDR3 has 13 residues. Germline CDR1 and CDR2: SQVTM and ANQGSEA.

This rearrangement joins TRBV9 to TRBJ2-3; 12 bases map to TRBD2. Unmatched junction bases numbered 7, after V lost 3 bases and J lost 5 bases. The CDR3 is 16 amino acids. Germline CDR1 and CDR2: SGDLS and YYNGEE. CDR3 amino acids: CASSAGLAGIGDTQYF. CDR3 in DNA: TGTGCCAGCAGCGCTGGACTAGCGGGAATCGGAGATACGCAGTATTTT. The whole variable domain, filled in from reference TRBV9 and TRBJ2-3, reads DSGVTQTPKHLITATGQRVTLRCSPRSGDLSVYWYQQSLDQGLQFLIQYYNGEERAKGNILERFSAQQFPDLHSELNLSSLELGDSALYFCASSAGLAGIGDTQYFGPGTRLTVL.

The CDR3 is CASCISASYNEQFF. DNA of the CDR3: TGTGCCAGTTGTATCTCAGCCTCCTACAATGAGCAGTTCTTC. V usage is TRBV12-3 or TRBV12-4 and J usage is TRBJ2-1; the D is unclear. The V and J ends lost 9 bases and 0 bases respectively, with 12 bases between them. The CDR3 sequence is 14 residues long.

The chain uses TRBV20-1 and TRBJ2-5; TRBD1 matches 10 bases. Germline CDR1 is DFQATT and CDR2 is SNEGSKA (reference sequence). J was trimmed by 9 bases and V by 5 bases; bases with no gene match: 12. The CDR3 totals 14 residues. The CDR3 sequence is CSAPGQGTTVPQYF. The CDR3 DNA is TGCAGTGCTCCGGGACAGGGGACTACTGTGCCCCAGTACTTC.